This is a list of T cell receptor beta chains from one sample in a study of blood T cells in healthy people across ages. TCRdb reanalysed the 5' RACE reads using MiXCR and keeps one entry per CDR3 protein. This sample has about a million distinct CDR3 sequences; approximately 38% occur once, and the top ten carry about an eighth. Input material: blood. Receptors were obtained from a man between 18 and 35 years old in good health. Both conserved end residues are part of each CDR3. Fields, in order: clone size, D gene, J gene, V gene, CDR3 protein, CDR3 DNA. A D gene is named only where the DNA matches it firmly. A clone size is listed for some rows: how often the clone was seen (once, few, many), or a class if it is expanded.

clone_size: -; d_call: -; j_call: TRBJ1-1; v_call: TRBV12-3/TRBV12-4; cdr3_aa: CASTPLGWNTEAFF; cdr3_nt: TGTGCCAGCACCCCGTTGGGTTGGAACACTGAAGCTTTCTTT
clone_size: -; d_call: -; j_call: TRBJ1-4; v_call: TRBV9; cdr3_aa: CASSVEGVLGEKLFF; cdr3_nt: TGTGCCAGCAGCGTAGAGGGAGTTTTAGGCGAAAAACTGTTTTTT
clone_size: few; d_call: TRBD2; j_call: TRBJ2-3; v_call: TRBV6-1; cdr3_aa: CASSEGKRGGRVDTQYF; cdr3_nt: TGTGCCAGCAGTGAAGGCAAGCGGGGGGGCAGGGTGGATACGCAGTATTTT
clone_size: -; d_call: -; j_call: TRBJ1-2; v_call: TRBV7-2; cdr3_aa: CASSLMVGYGYTF; cdr3_nt: TGTGCCAGCAGCTTAATGGTGGGCTATGGCTACACCTTC
clone_size: -; d_call: -; j_call: TRBJ2-5; v_call: TRBV18; cdr3_aa: CASAPRFQEQYF; cdr3_nt: TGTGCCAGCGCACCACGGTTCCAGGAGCAGTACTTC
clone_size: many; d_call: -; j_call: TRBJ1-1; v_call: TRBV7-9; cdr3_aa: CASSLVRTEAFF; cdr3_nt: TGTGCCAGCAGCTTAGTAAGGACAGAAGCTTTCTTT
clone_size: -; d_call: TRBD2; j_call: TRBJ2-3; v_call: TRBV6-8; cdr3_aa: CASSYSSREGPDTQYF; cdr3_nt: TGTGCCAGCAGTTACTCGAGTAGGGAGGGCCCAGATACGCAGTATTTT
clone_size: -; d_call: -; j_call: TRBJ2-2; v_call: TRBV29-1; cdr3_aa: CSVGWTGELFF; cdr3_nt: TGCAGCGTGGGCTGGACCGGGGAGCTGTTTTTT
clone_size: few; d_call: TRBD1; j_call: TRBJ2-1; v_call: TRBV12-3/TRBV12-4; cdr3_aa: CASSRRTGGWNEQFF; cdr3_nt: TGTGCCAGCAGCCGACGGACAGGGGGCTGGAATGAGCAGTTCTTC
clone_size: many; d_call: -; j_call: TRBJ1-2; v_call: TRBV12-3/TRBV12-4; cdr3_aa: CASSRTDSSYGYTF; cdr3_nt: TGTGCCAGCAGCCGGACAGATTCCAGCTATGGCTACACCTTC
clone_size: -; d_call: -; j_call: TRBJ2-7; v_call: TRBV12-3/TRBV12-4; cdr3_aa: CASSLFGVSYEQYF; cdr3_nt: TGTGCCAGCAGTTTGTTCGGGGTTTCCTACGAGCAGTACTTC
clone_size: few; d_call: -; j_call: TRBJ1-2; v_call: TRBV12-3/TRBV12-4; cdr3_aa: CASSPWEGPSNYGYTF; cdr3_nt: TGTGCCAGCAGTCCTTGGGAGGGGCCCTCTAACTATGGCTACACCTTC
clone_size: -; d_call: -; j_call: TRBJ1-5; v_call: TRBV13; cdr3_aa: CASSSGAESNQPQHF; cdr3_nt: TGTGCCAGCAGCTCGGGGGCTGAGAGCAATCAGCCCCAGCATTTT
clone_size: -; d_call: TRBD1; j_call: TRBJ1-5; v_call: TRBV7-9; cdr3_aa: CASSYTPLGQNNQPQHF; cdr3_nt: TGTGCCAGCAGCTACACCCCGTTGGGACAGAACAATCAGCCCCAGCATTTT
clone_size: few; d_call: TRBD1; j_call: TRBJ2-1; v_call: TRBV5-6; cdr3_aa: CASSFVRETPGQEFLGSYNEQFF; cdr3_nt: TGTGCCAGCAGCTTTGTGAGGGAAACCCCGGGACAGGAATTTCTCGGCTCCTACAATGAGCAGTTCTTC
clone_size: -; d_call: -; j_call: TRBJ1-1; v_call: TRBV5-6; cdr3_aa: CASSGNGERANTEAFF; cdr3_nt: TGTGCCAGCAGCGGGAACGGGGAGAGAGCGAACACTGAAGCTTTCTTT
clone_size: few; d_call: -; j_call: TRBJ1-2; v_call: TRBV21-1; cdr3_aa: CASIFGRVGHHYGYTF; cdr3_nt: TGTGCCAGCATCTTTGGAAGGGTTGGGCATCACTATGGCTACACCTTC
clone_size: -; d_call: -; j_call: TRBJ2-3; v_call: TRBV3-1; cdr3_aa: CASSQSGYRVSTDTQYF; cdr3_nt: TGTGCCAGCAGCCAATCTGGCTACAGGGTTTCCACAGATACGCAGTATTTT
clone_size: -; d_call: TRBD1; j_call: TRBJ1-5; v_call: TRBV12-3/TRBV12-4; cdr3_aa: CASRTGQGGNQPQHF; cdr3_nt: TGTGCCAGCAGAACTGGACAGGGGGGCAATCAGCCCCAGCATTTT
clone_size: -; d_call: TRBD1; j_call: TRBJ1-2; v_call: TRBV20-1; cdr3_aa: CNAITPGQGSRPGYTF; cdr3_nt: TGCAATGCCATAACACCGGGACAGGGTAGTCGCCCTGGCTACACCTTC
clone_size: -; d_call: TRBD2; j_call: TRBJ2-3; v_call: TRBV12-3/TRBV12-4; cdr3_aa: CVSSLTSSGDYTDTQYF; cdr3_nt: TGTGTCAGCAGCCTTACCTCGAGCGGGGACTACACAGATACGCAGTATTTT
clone_size: few; d_call: -; j_call: TRBJ1-6; v_call: TRBV6-2/TRBV6-3; cdr3_aa: CASSYTDRRAPLHF; cdr3_nt: TGTGCCAGCAGTTACACCGACAGGCGGGCACCCCTCCACTTT
clone_size: once; d_call: -; j_call: TRBJ2-3; v_call: TRBV20-1; cdr3_aa: CSVRGGSTDTRYF; cdr3_nt: TGCAGTGTCAGAGGGGGGAGCACAGATACGCGGTATTTT
clone_size: few; d_call: -; j_call: TRBJ2-3; v_call: TRBV6-6; cdr3_aa: CASSYMGPLGDTQYF; cdr3_nt: TGTGCCAGCAGTTACATGGGCCCCTTGGGAGATACGCAGTATTTT
clone_size: -; d_call: -; j_call: TRBJ1-1; v_call: TRBV6-5; cdr3_aa: CASSRQGSRKAFF; cdr3_nt: TGTGCCAGCAGTCGGCAAGGGAGCCGGAAAGCTTTCTTT
clone_size: few; d_call: TRBD2; j_call: TRBJ2-1; v_call: TRBV5-1; cdr3_aa: CSSSFFSGGSEQFF; cdr3_nt: TGCTCCAGCAGCTTCTTTAGCGGGGGCAGTGAGCAGTTCTTC
clone_size: many; d_call: TRBD1; j_call: TRBJ1-2; v_call: TRBV5-1; cdr3_aa: CASSYKVTTGADGYTF; cdr3_nt: TGCGCCAGCAGCTACAAAGTTACGACAGGGGCGGATGGCTACACCTTC
clone_size: few; d_call: -; j_call: TRBJ1-1; v_call: TRBV20-1; cdr3_aa: CSASGHSGVRTEAFF; cdr3_nt: TGCAGTGCTAGCGGACACTCGGGGGTTAGGACTGAAGCTTTCTTT
clone_size: -; d_call: -; j_call: TRBJ2-3; v_call: TRBV12-3/TRBV12-4; cdr3_aa: CASSVYRTDTQYF; cdr3_nt: TGTGCCAGCAGTGTATATAGGACAGATACGCAGTATTTT
clone_size: -; d_call: TRBD1; j_call: TRBJ1-6; v_call: TRBV5-6; cdr3_aa: CASINRDRNNSPLHF; cdr3_nt: TGTGCCAGCATAAACCGGGACAGAAATAATTCACCCCTCCACTTT
clone_size: -; d_call: -; j_call: TRBJ1-1; v_call: TRBV2; cdr3_aa: CASIPQGFTEAFF; cdr3_nt: TGTGCCAGCATCCCCCAAGGATTCACTGAAGCTTTCTTT
clone_size: few; d_call: -; j_call: TRBJ1-2; v_call: TRBV20-1; cdr3_aa: CSAPAPPEGYTF; cdr3_nt: TGCAGTGCTCCGGCACCCCCGGAGGGCTACACCTTC
clone_size: -; d_call: -; j_call: TRBJ1-2; v_call: TRBV6-5; cdr3_aa: CASSYSVGEFSGYTF; cdr3_nt: TGTGCCAGCAGTTACTCGGTTGGGGAATTTAGTGGCTACACCTTC
clone_size: -; d_call: -; j_call: TRBJ1-2; v_call: TRBV5-1; cdr3_aa: CASGTGQVYGYTF; cdr3_nt: TGCGCCAGCGGGACGGGACAAGTCTATGGCTACACCTTC
clone_size: few; d_call: TRBD1; j_call: TRBJ2-1; v_call: TRBV29-1; cdr3_aa: CSVEGTGVPYNEQFF; cdr3_nt: TGCAGCGTTGAAGGGACAGGGGTCCCCTACAATGAGCAGTTCTTC
clone_size: few; d_call: -; j_call: TRBJ1-6; v_call: TRBV14; cdr3_aa: CASSQVAPNNSPLHF; cdr3_nt: TGTGCCAGCAGCCAAGTGGCACCTAATAATTCACCCCTCCACTTT
clone_size: -; d_call: -; j_call: TRBJ1-1; v_call: TRBV5-4; cdr3_aa: CASSLDWGENTEAFF; cdr3_nt: TGTGCCAGCAGCTTGGATTGGGGGGAGAACACTGAAGCTTTCTTT
clone_size: -; d_call: -; j_call: TRBJ1-2; v_call: TRBV6-6; cdr3_aa: CASSYALYSYGYTF; cdr3_nt: TGTGCCAGCAGTTACGCACTGTACAGCTATGGCTACACCTTC